The source of this TCR beta chain is a study of T-cell memory formation after mild COVID-19. Study observations and caveats: Nothing showed for sure that second-wave clones peaking on day 37 were SARS-CoV-2 specific. Clones that contracted from day 15 to 85 were balanced CD4/CD8, while later expanders leaned CD4+. Cross-reactive memory apparently joined, as some responding clones appeared in pre-infection memory.

Constant-segment primers served in 5'RACE that generated TCR alpha and TCR beta cDNA libraries bearing sample barcodes and UMIs. TCRdb ran MiXCR on the 5' RACE reads and lists one entry per CDR3 protein. The data hold tens of thousands of distinct CDR3 sequences, with about 21% observed a single time. This clonotype came up many times. Its antigen is currently unknown. The CDR3 has 17 residues. Germline CDR1 reads SGHTA; CDR2 reads FQGTGA. The V and J ends lost 5 bases and 1 base, in that order; junction bases with no gene match: 10. Material: PBMCs or a T cell subset sorted from them (not recorded which). This TCR came from an adult who had mild COVID-19 (a few samples of this study predate the infection). Cell type and time point are not known. This chain uses TRBV7-3 with TRBJ2-3, with 9 bases aligning to TRBD2. The CDR3 protein is CASSRNPLAGRTDTQYF. As DNA, the CDR3 is TGTGCCAGCAGCCGGAACCCACTAGCGGGCCGCACAGATACGCAGTATTTT.